The 25 T cell receptor beta chains listed next were all sequenced from one sample in a study of cytomegalovirus exposure and HLA in healthy donors. In the PCR, 60 Vbeta and 13 Jbeta primers were used. Assay: immunoSEQ multiplex PCR; the TCRdb copy retains only in-frame clones and omits some. There are about 160,000 clones in the sample; approximately 80% occur only once, and 2% to 2.5% lies in the top ten. The sequencing sample was made of PBMCs. Receptors were obtained from a man aged 45-65 years in good health and CMV-seropositive.

The V and J genes are TRBV5-1 and TRBJ1-2, with D possibly TRBD1 on 5 matching bases. The CDR3 loop spans 14 amino acids. Germline CDR1 SGHRS, CDR2 YFSETQ. Trimming shortened V by 0 bases and J by 8 bases, and 14 bases separated the two germline ends. Written as DNA, the CDR3 is TGCGCCAGCAGCTTGGGGTCGGGGGTGAGCGGCTACACCTTC. Its protein is CASSLGSGVSGYTF.

CDR3 protein: CAWRVPGTGYPDTQYF. CDR3 nucleotides: TGTGCCTGGAGGGTACCCGGGACAGGGTATCCCGATACGCAGTATTTT. This chain joins TRBV30 and TRBJ2-3; 9 bases match TRBD1. CDR1 and CDR2 from the germline V gene are GTSNPN and SVGIG (reference sequence). The CDR3 contains 16 residues. Trimming cost V 3 bases and J 6 bases; bases outside gene matches: 13.

The gene calls are TRBV9 and TRBJ2-7; D may be TRBD1 (5 bases). Trimming stripped 4 bases from V and 0 bases from J, with 11 bases between. Per the germline V gene, CDR1 is SGDLS and CDR2 is YYNGEE. This CDR3 is 14 amino acids long. The CDR3 nucleotides are TGTGCCAGCAGCACAGGAATGAGCTCCTACGAGCAGTACTTC. Its translation is CASSTGMSSYEQYF.

The rearrangement joins TRBV5-1 to TRBJ2-3, with D maybe TRBD1 (6 bases). This CDR3 region has 15 residues. Per germline, CDR1 SGHRS and CDR2 YFSETQ. V lost 5 bases and J 3 bases, leaving 16 bases between the germline ends. The CDR3 is CASSSQGPTTDTQYF. DNA for the CDR3: TGCGCCAGCAGTTCTCAGGGGCCTACGACAGATACGCAGTATTTT.

The V call is TRBV27, the J call TRBJ1-6, with 12 bases matching TRBD1. Germline CDR1 reads MNHEY; CDR2 reads SMNVEV (reference sequence). V was clipped by 5 bases and J by 8 bases; unmatched bases: 4. The CDR3 is made up of 15 amino acids. The CDR3 protein is CASSPWDRGHSPLHF. The CDR3 DNA follows: TGTGCCAGCAGTCCCTGGGACAGGGGGCATTCACCCCTCCACTTT.

The chain has TRBV6-6 and TRBJ2-5; 8 bases are a match to TRBD1. CDR3 length: 15 amino acids. After removal of 2 bases from V and 1 base from J, the junction contained 3 bases not matched to a gene. Germline V gives CDR1 MNHNY, CDR2 SVGAGI (reference sequence). The CDR3 coding sequence is TGTGCCAGCAGTTACCGGACAGGGCGCCAAGAGACCCAGTACTTC. Translating gives CASSYRTGRQETQYF.

The J gene is TRBJ1-1, the V gene TRBV4-1; no reliable D call. Germline V CDR1 and CDR2: MGHRA, YSYEKL. This CDR3 region has 17 residues. V gave up 1 base and J gave up 0 bases, with 15 bases separating them. The CDR3 DNA reads as TGCGCCAGCAGCCAAGTTCAATCTCGGAGCTTGAACACTGAAGCTTTCTTT. Residues: CASSQVQSRSLNTEAFF.

The chain couples TRBV27 to TRBJ1-2; D may be TRBD1 (6 bases). The CDR3 is 15 residues long. The germline CDR1 and CDR2 sequences are MNHEY and SMNVEV (reference sequence). Trimming cost V 5 bases and J 4 bases, with 17 bases left between them. The CDR3: CASSTRGGGGYGYTF. DNA for the CDR3: TGTGCCAGCAGTACCCGAGGGGGGGGAGGCTATGGCTACACCTTC.

V and J are TRBV2 and TRBJ1-5, with 7 bases aligning to TRBD1. The CDR3 loop spans 18 amino acids. With 8 bases clipped from V and 5 bases from J, the junction kept 21 bases outside the gene matches. Germline loops: CDR1 SNHLY, CDR2 FYNNEI. The CDR3 DNA is TGTGCCAGCCCCCCCCGGACAGGTCGTGGTGGAGAGTATCAGCCCCAGCATTTT. It encodes CASPPRTGRGGEYQPQHF.

This sequence joins TRBV4-2 and TRBJ2-5; no reliable D call. CDR1 is LGHNA and CDR2 is YNFKEQ in the germline V gene. V was shortened by 0 bases and J by 2 bases, with 16 bases between the two germline ends. The CDR3 runs 17 residues. CDR3 bases: TGTGCCAGCAGCCAAGATTTCTCGTACAGATCTCAAGAGACCCAGTACTTC. Amino acid sequence: CASSQDFSYRSQETQYF.

This chain joins TRBV9 and TRBJ1-3; D is perhaps TRBD1 (6 bases). V lost 5 bases to trimming and J lost 8 bases, with 23 bases between them. Germline CDR1 is SGDLS and CDR2 is YYNGEE. There are 16 residues in the CDR3. CDR3 in DNA: TGTGCCAGCAGAACAGGGAATACCGGAGCCGCGGACACCATATATTTT. Translation gives CASRTGNTGAADTIYF.

This chain links TRBV5-4 with TRBJ2-3; D not certain. The V end lost 0 bases, the J end lost 0 bases, and 5 bases lay between the germline ends. CDR1 is SGHNT, CDR2 YYREEE, per germline (reference sequence). This CDR3 comprises 14 residues. CDR3: CASSLATSTDTQYF. CDR3 coding DNA: TGTGCCAGCAGCTTGGCAACTAGCACAGATACGCAGTATTTT.

The chain employs TRBV9 and TRBJ2-5; 11 positions agree with TRBD1. Germline V gives CDR1 SGDLS, CDR2 YYNGEE. The ends lost 0 bases at V and 4 bases at J; junction bases unmatched: 2. This CDR3 has 15 amino acids. CDR3 region: CASSVGTGGTETQYF. CDR3 nucleotides: TGTGCCAGCAGCGTAGGGACAGGGGGCACAGAGACCCAGTACTTC. Drawing the rest from reference TRBV9 and TRBJ2-5, the complete variable domain is DSGVTQTPKHLITATGQRVTLRCSPRSGDLSVYWYQQSLDQGLQFLIQYYNGEERAKGNILERFSAQQFPDLHSELNLSSLELGDSALYFCASSVGTGGTETQYFGPGTRLLVL.

V gene TRBV6-1 combines with J gene TRBJ2-7, with D perhaps matching TRBD2 (6 bases). The CDR3 length is 13 residues. V was pared by 7 bases and J by 1 base, with 11 bases between. CDR1 and CDR2 from the germline V gene are MNHNS and SASEGT. The chain's CDR3 is CASMWGDSYEQYF. The CDR3 DNA is TGTGCCAGCATGTGGGGGGATTCCTACGAGCAGTACTTC.

Comment on this clone: The identical CDR3 is also encoded by other nucleotide sequences in the sample. The V gene is TRBV6-5, the J gene TRBJ1-3, with no clear D. The CDR3 contains 15 residues. CDR1 is MNHEY, CDR2 SVGAGI, per germline. With 0 bases removed from V and 4 bases from J, the gap between germline ends came to 10 bases. The CDR3 coding sequence is TGTGCCAGCAGTTACTCCCCGGGTTCAGGAAACACCATATATTTT. Protein product: CASSYSPGSGNTIYF.

This clone was detected a few times. This rearrangement joins TRBV19 to TRBJ1-4; D ambiguous. Germline V CDR1 and CDR2: LNHDA, SQIVND (reference sequence). CDR3 length: 11 residues. Trimming pared 5 bases from V and 11 bases from J, leaving 9 bases between. The CDR3 protein is CASSRTDKLFF. CDR3 in DNA: TGTGCCAGTAGTCGAACAGACAAACTGTTTTTT.

The CDR3 DNA reads as TGTGCCAGCAGCTTAGAGAGAGACGACAGGGTCGGCACAGATACGCAGTATTTT. Its protein is CASSLERDDRVGTDTQYF. The chain couples TRBV7-8 to TRBJ2-3; 7 bases agree with TRBD1. V trimming: 1 base; J trimming: 1 base; junction bases outside the gene matches: 11. Germline CDR1 is SGHVS and CDR2 is FQNEAQ. The CDR3 has 18 residues.

With respect to this clone: A read error may produce the germline difference seen at one junction end. The gene calls are TRBV10-3 and TRBJ2-1, with a possible D match to TRBD2 (6 bases). The CDR3 totals 15 residues. CDR1 and CDR2 from the germline V gene are ENHRY and SYGVKD. CDR3 bases: TGTACCATCAGTGAGTCGATTAGCGGCGGCAATGAGCAGTTCTTC. It specifies CTISESISGGNEQFF.

Concerning this clone itself: In the same sample, other DNA sequences code for this CDR3. The chain combines TRBV4-3 with TRBJ1-6; TRBD1 matches 7 bases. The J segment lost 4 bases and the V segment lost 4 bases, leaving 16 bases of the junction unmatched. The CDR3 is 19 amino acids. CDR1 is LGHNA and CDR2 is YSLEER in the germline V gene. The chain's CDR3 is CASSPEALTGWRYNSPLHF. In DNA, the CDR3 is TGCGCCAGCAGCCCCGAAGCCTTGACAGGGTGGCGATATAATTCACCCCTCCACTTT.

The V gene is TRBV19, the J gene TRBJ1-1, with 9 bases that match TRBD1. The V segment lost 6 bases and the J segment 3 bases; nucleotides outside the gene matches: 8. The CDR3 is 15 amino acids. The germline gives CDR1 LNHDA, CDR2 SQIVND (reference sequence). This CDR3 is CASSLRGQGYTEAFF. Written as DNA, the CDR3 is TGTGCCAGTAGCTTGAGGGGACAGGGATACACTGAAGCTTTCTTT.

The chain joins TRBV19 to TRBJ1-1; D not resolved. The CDR3 sequence is 16 residues long. Looked up from germline, CDR1 is LNHDA and CDR2 is SQIVND (reference sequence). V was shortened by 4 bases and J by 5 bases, with 20 bases between the two germline ends. The CDR3 bases are TGTGCCAGTAGTACTCCCCAGACCGGTGGAGGTACTGAAGCTTTCTTT. Residues: CASSTPQTGGGTEAFF.

V usage is TRBV6-5 and J usage is TRBJ2-7, with TRBD1 identical over 7 bases. V dropped 6 bases and J dropped 4; count of bases not matched to a gene: 6. The CDR3 sequence is 13 residues long. Germline CDR1 MNHEY, CDR2 SVGAGI. As DNA, the CDR3 is TGTGCCAGCAGCCGACAGGGTCGGTACGAGCAGTACTTC. This codes for CASSRQGRYEQYF.

The chain has TRBV6-6 and TRBJ2-1, with D maybe TRBD2 (8 bases). The V gene lost 6 bases and the J gene lost 4 bases, with 16 bases spanning the gap. Germline loops: CDR1 MNHNY, CDR2 SVGAGI (reference sequence). The CDR3 is made up of 15 amino acids. CDR3 sequence reads: CASSLGRGRYNEQFF. DNA of the CDR3: TGTGCCAGCAGCCTCGGGAGGGGGCGTTACAATGAGCAGTTCTTC.

V gene TRBV4-1 combines with J gene TRBJ1-4; D might be TRBD1 (5 bases). Trimming stripped 3 bases from V and 12 bases from J, with 26 bases between. The CDR3 has 17 amino acids. Germline CDR1 MGHRA, CDR2 YSYEKL. The CDR3 nucleotides read TGCGCCAGCAGCCAGGGGGTCAGTCGGGCAGGGAGGTTAGAACTGTTTTTT. Protein product: CASSQGVSRAGRLELFF.

V is TRBV21-1 and J is TRBJ1-5. TRBV21-1 is shown as a pseudogene. CDR3 length: 16 residues. The CDR3 reads CASSKEATISNQPQHF. The CDR3 DNA is TGTGCCAGCAGCAAAGAAGCCACGATTAGCAATCAGCCCCAGCATTTT.